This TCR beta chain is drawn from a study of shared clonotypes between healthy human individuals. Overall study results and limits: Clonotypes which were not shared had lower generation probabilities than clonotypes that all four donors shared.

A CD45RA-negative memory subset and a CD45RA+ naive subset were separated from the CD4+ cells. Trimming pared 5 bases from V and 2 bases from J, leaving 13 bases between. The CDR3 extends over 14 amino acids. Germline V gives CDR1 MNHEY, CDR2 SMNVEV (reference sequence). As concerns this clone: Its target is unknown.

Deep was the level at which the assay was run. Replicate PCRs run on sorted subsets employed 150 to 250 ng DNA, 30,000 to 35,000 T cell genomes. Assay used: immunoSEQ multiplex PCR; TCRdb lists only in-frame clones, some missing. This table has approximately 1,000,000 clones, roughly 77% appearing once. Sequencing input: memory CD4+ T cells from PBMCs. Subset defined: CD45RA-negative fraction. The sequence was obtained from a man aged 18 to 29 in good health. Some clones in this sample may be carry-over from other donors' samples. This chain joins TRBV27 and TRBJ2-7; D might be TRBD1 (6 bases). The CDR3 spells CASSPLGQPYEQYF. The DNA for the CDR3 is TGTGCCAGCAGTCCCCTAGGACAGCCCTACGAGCAGTACTTC.